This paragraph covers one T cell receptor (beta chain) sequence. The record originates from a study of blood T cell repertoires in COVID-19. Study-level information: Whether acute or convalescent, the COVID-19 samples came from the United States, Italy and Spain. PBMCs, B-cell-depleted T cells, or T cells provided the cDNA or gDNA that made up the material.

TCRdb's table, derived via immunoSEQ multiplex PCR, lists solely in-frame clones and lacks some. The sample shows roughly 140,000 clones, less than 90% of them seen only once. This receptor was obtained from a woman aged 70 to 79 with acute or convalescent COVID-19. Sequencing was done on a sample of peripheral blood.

CDR3 region: CASNGLAGGPVDEQFF. CDR3 bases: TGTGCCAGTAACGGACTAGCGGGGGGGCCAGTGGATGAGCAGTTCTTC. V usage is TRBV19 and J usage is TRBJ2-1; 15 bases line up with TRBD2. This CDR3 has 16 residues. V was pared by 7 bases and J by 8 bases, with 9 bases of the junction left unmatched. Germline CDR1 reads LNHDA; CDR2 reads SQIVND (reference sequence).